This T cell receptor (beta chain) was sequenced in a study of cytomegalovirus exposure and HLA in healthy donors. The CDR3 covers 14 residues. The V segment lost 6 bases and the J segment 2 bases; nucleotides outside the gene matches: 7. Germline V gives CDR1 SNHLY, CDR2 FYNNEI. Profiling relied on immunoSEQ multiplex PCR, and the TCRdb table lists in-frame clones only, not all of them. The data show 150,000 or so clones, 80% to 90% seen once. This clone showed up just once. Material for sequencing was PBMCs. This receptor was identified in a woman younger than 35 in good health and CMV-seropositive. J is TRBJ2-7 and V is TRBV2; 7 nucleotides line up with TRBD1. CDR3 nucleotide sequence: TGTGCCAGCAGGGGGGCAGGGGGACCCTACGAGCAGTACTTC. Protein sequence: CASRGAGGPYEQYF.